The rows below give T cell receptor beta chains drawn from one sample of a study of cytomegalovirus exposure and HLA in healthy donors. Data came from immunoSEQ multiplex PCR; TCRdb stores just in-frame clones and leaves some out. The sample yields about 100,000 clones, roughly 74% seen once. Sequences were obtained from PBMCs. The receptors come from a woman aged 40 to 50 in good health and CMV-seronegative. The CDR3 runs from the conserved cysteine through the conserved F or W. The D gene is left open where the match is weak. Size values are once, few and many counts, or a class for expanded clones, and some rows have none.

TRBV9	.	TRBJ2-5	.	CASSVNTQETQYF	TGTGCCAGCAGCGTAAACACACAAGAGACCCAGTACTTC
TRBV5-4	.	TRBJ1-1	.	CASSLGQMNTEAFF	TGTGCCAGCAGCCTGGGACAAATGAACACTGAAGCTTTCTTT
TRBV5-1	TRBD1	TRBJ2-7	.	CASTPMGQGAYEQYF	TGCGCCAGCACTCCCATGGGACAGGGGGCATACGAGCAGTACTTC
TRBV19	TRBD1	TRBJ2-6	.	CASSIARGISGANVLTF	TGTGCCAGTAGTATAGCCAGGGGGATCTCTGGGGCCAACGTCCTGACTTTC
TRBV27	.	TRBJ2-2	once	CATTFMLGQRYTGELFF	TGTGCTACCACATTTATGCTTGGACAGCGATACACCGGGGAGCTGTTTTTT
TRBV28	.	TRBJ2-2	.	CASSFPEVFGGELFF	TGTGCCAGCAGTTTCCCCGAGGTGTTTGGCGGGGAGCTGTTTTTT
TRBV15	.	TRBJ2-1	.	CATSRPPGGYNEQFF	TGTGCCACCAGCAGGCCCCCCGGCGGTTACAATGAGCAGTTCTTC
TRBV11-2	.	TRBJ2-3	few	CASSPYGAGPAVDTQYF	TGTGCCAGCAGCCCCTATGGGGCGGGGCCCGCGGTCGATACGCAGTATTTT
TRBV5-4	.	TRBJ2-3	.	CASSLEADTQYF	TGTGCCAGCAGCCTTGAGGCAGATACGCAGTATTTT
TRBV4-2	TRBD2	TRBJ2-5	.	CASSQDRTSGSETQYF	TGTGCCAGCAGCCAAGACCGGACTAGCGGGAGTGAGACCCAGTACTTC
TRBV6-5	.	TRBJ2-5	once	CASSRLEGETQYF	TGTGCCAGCAGTCGACTAGAGGGCGAGACCCAGTACTTC
TRBV9	.	TRBJ2-5	.	CASSGQQETQYF	TGTGCCAGCAGCGGACAGCAAGAGACCCAGTACTTC
TRBV19	TRBD2	TRBJ2-3	.	CASSLYLSGGGSTDTQYF	TGTGCCAGTAGTCTTTACCTCTCCGGGGGGGGAAGCACAGATACGCAGTATTTT
TRBV10-3	.	TRBJ2-3	.	CAIRALSDTQYF	TGTGCCATCAGGGCTTTATCAGATACGCAGTATTTT
TRBV28	.	TRBJ2-7	few	CASRYSEISSYEQYF	TGTGCCAGCAGATATAGCGAGATAAGCTCCTACGAGCAGTACTTC
TRBV2	.	TRBJ2-5	.	CASSLMGLSTQYF	TGTGCCAGCAGCCTCATGGGCTTATCGACCCAGTACTTC
TRBV5-4	TRBD1	TRBJ1-2	.	CASSFDRGDGYTF	TGTGCCAGCAGCTTTGACAGGGGGGATGGCTACACCTTC
TRBV4-1	TRBD1	TRBJ2-1	.	CASSQDIGQGSYNEQFF	TGCGCCAGCAGCCAAGATATCGGACAGGGTTCCTACAATGAGCAGTTCTTC
TRBV10-2	TRBD2	TRBJ2-3	few	CASSLLSGSSDTQYF	TGCGCCAGCAGTCTTTTGAGCGGGAGCTCAGATACGCAGTATTTT
TRBV6-5	.	TRBJ2-3	few	CASSYLGLGTDTQYF	TGTGCCAGCAGTTACTTGGGACTCGGCACAGATACGCAGTATTTT
TRBV19	.	TRBJ1-1	.	CASKSNTEAFF	TGTGCCAGCAAATCGAACACTGAAGCTTTCTTT
TRBV27	.	TRBJ2-7	.	CASGSLTGPYEQYF	TGTGCCAGCGGATCACTTACAGGTCCCTACGAGCAGTACTTC
TRBV30	TRBD1	TRBJ1-1	.	CAWIQGRAFF	TGTGCCTGGATACAGGGGCGAGCTTTCTTT
TRBV7-2	TRBD2	TRBJ2-5	.	CASSSGLAGWETQYF	TGTGCCAGCAGCTCCGGACTAGCGGGTTGGGAGACCCAGTACTTC
TRBV4-2	.	TRBJ2-5	.	CASSRDRAETQYF	TGTGCCAGCAGCCGAGATAGAGCGGAGACCCAGTACTTC
TRBV27	TRBD2	TRBJ2-1	.	CASSTGTLLAGRNEQFF	TGTGCCAGCTCAACCGGGACACTACTAGCGGGAAGAAATGAGCAGTTCTTC
TRBV7-9	.	TRBJ1-3	few	CASSLGGLAGNTIYF	TGTGCCAGCAGCTTAGGAGGTCTCGCTGGAAACACCATATATTTT
TRBV9	.	TRBJ2-3	.	CASSALQGNTDTQYF	TGTGCTAGCAGCGCTTTGCAGGGTAACACAGATACGCAGTATTTT
TRBV27	TRBD2	TRBJ2-7	.	CASSPGLAGLEQYF	TGTGCCAGCAGTCCCGGACTAGCGGGACTCGAGCAGTACTTC
TRBV7-9	TRBD2	TRBJ2-1	once	CASGASGPYNEQFF	TGTGCCAGCGGAGCTAGCGGACCCTACAATGAGCAGTTCTTC
TRBV5-5	.	TRBJ1-1	.	CASSLDRYTEAFF	TGTGCCAGCAGCTTGGACAGGTACACTGAAGCTTTCTTT
TRBV6-1	.	TRBJ2-3	.	CAITRRGTSTDTQYF	TGTGCCATCACCCGCCGGGGAACTAGCACAGATACGCAGTATTTT
TRBV9	.	TRBJ2-3	once	CASGTPDTQYF	TGTGCCAGCGGGACTCCAGATACGCAGTATTTT
TRBV7-9	TRBD2	TRBJ2-1	.	CSSGQVAGSSYNEQFF	TGTTCCAGCGGTCAAGTAGCGGGGAGCTCCTACAATGAGCAGTTCTTC
TRBV7-8	.	TRBJ2-7	.	CASSSRGGGATLDHEQYF	TGTGCCAGCAGCTCTAGGGGTGGGGGGGCAACACTCGACCACGAGCAGTACTTC
TRBV15	.	TRBJ1-4	once	CATSRVGQPNEKLFF	TGTGCCACCAGCAGAGTCGGACAGCCTAATGAAAAACTGTTTTTT
TRBV7-9	.	TRBJ2-1	.	CSSRGRVAGTRDEQFF	TGTTCCAGCAGGGGGCGGGTAGCGGGAACCAGGGATGAGCAGTTCTTC
TRBV30	.	TRBJ1-1	few	CAWGGLDHEAFF	TGTGCCTGGGGGGGGTTGGACCACGAAGCTTTCTTT
TRBV28	TRBD1	TRBJ2-1	once	CASSWDRASFIEQFF	TGTGCCAGCAGTTGGGACAGGGCATCGTTTATTGAGCAGTTCTTC
TRBV9	.	TRBJ2-5	.	CASSVGIEAGTAETQYF	TGTGCCAGCAGCGTAGGTATCGAGGCGGGAACGGCAGAGACCCAGTACTTC
TRBV7-9	.	TRBJ1-6	.	CASSAKGADSPLHF	TGTGCCAGCAGCGCTAAAGGGGCCGATTCACCCCTCCACTTT
TRBV7-3	TRBD1	TRBJ1-2	few	CASSLEGQGYGYTF	TGTGCCAGCAGCTTAGAGGGACAGGGCTATGGCTACACCTTC
TRBV18	.	TRBJ1-3	once	CASSPPGTDYSGNTIYF	TGTGCCAGCTCACCCCCTGGGACTGATTACTCTGGAAACACCATATATTTT
TRBV7-9	TRBD1	TRBJ1-1	few	CASSLNPRGPNTEAFF	TGTGCCAGCAGCTTAAACCCCAGGGGGCCGAACACTGAAGCTTTCTTT
TRBV4-1	.	TRBJ2-7	once	CASSQDHIQGTITYEQYF	TGCGCCAGCAGCCAAGATCATATCCAGGGAACGATAACCTACGAGCAGTACTTC
TRBV25-1	TRBD2	TRBJ2-5	.	CASSSLRGGSGTSETQYF	TGTGCCAGCAGTAGCTTAAGGGGGGGTAGCGGGACCTCCGAGACCCAGTACTTC
TRBV28	TRBD1	TRBJ2-7	.	CASSLKGQGAREQYF	TGTGCCAGCAGTTTAAAGGGACAGGGAGCGAGGGAGCAGTACTTC
TRBV4-1	.	TRBJ2-7	.	CASSQDSVTTYEQYF	TGCGCCAGCAGCCAAGATTCGGTCACCACCTACGAGCAGTACTTC
TRBV7-9	.	TRBJ1-1	.	CASSSNREGNTEAFF	TGTGCCAGCAGCTCGAACAGGGAAGGGAACACTGAAGCTTTCTTT
TRBV2	TRBD1	TRBJ2-6	.	CASIRDRISGANVLTF	TGTGCCAGTATAAGGGACAGAATCTCTGGGGCCAACGTCCTGACTTTC
TRBV30	TRBD1	TRBJ1-3	.	CAWKGTGQGRNTIYF	TGTGCCTGGAAAGGTACGGGACAGGGGAGGAACACCATATATTTT
TRBV7-9	.	TRBJ1-6	.	CSSSLASVSPLHF	TGTTCCAGCAGCTTAGCATCGGTTTCACCCCTCCACTTT
TRBV11-2	TRBD1	TRBJ1-1	.	CASSRQGGTSEAFF	TGTGCCAGCAGCCGACAGGGCGGAACCTCTGAAGCTTTCTTT
TRBV30	TRBD1	TRBJ1-1	.	CAWGQAPGAFF	TGTGCCTGGGGACAGGCCCCCGGGGCTTTCTTT
TRBV25-1	.	TRBJ1-4	.	CASSESVVTNEKLFF	TGTGCCAGCAGTGAATCGGTAGTAACTAATGAAAAACTGTTTTTT
TRBV25-1	TRBD2	TRBJ2-3	.	CASSDTPGGRDTQYF	TGTGCCAGCAGTGACACCCCGGGGGGGAGAGATACGCAGTATTTT
TRBV2	TRBD2	TRBJ2-5	.	CASRPSGGAPETQYF	TGTGCCAGCAGACCTAGCGGGGGGGCCCCAGAGACCCAGTACTTC
TRBV7-6	TRBD2	TRBJ2-1	.	CASSSTSGRWDEQFF	TGTGCCAGCAGCTCGACTAGCGGGAGATGGGATGAGCAGTTCTTC